The clone carrying this TCR beta chain turned up a few times. Its antigen is not known. The CDR3 contains 15 residues. V lost 1 base and J lost 4; bases outside the gene matches: 4. Germline values: CDR1 SGHDT, CDR2 YYEEEE. These data are taken from a study of response to subunit inactivated influenza vaccine. Study results and caveats: It was suggested by the authors that few new T cells are recruited by each seasonal influenza vaccination.

One entry per CDR3 protein, called by TCRdb with MiXCR from the RT-PCR reads. The table has 500,000 to 600,000 distinct CDR3 sequences, approximately 11% seen once. The same data also went into a second study, on T cells expressing NK-cell markers. From that paper: For TCR beta, cDNA was produced by 5'RACE template switching with UMIs. The study drew TCR beta repertoires from sorted CD3+CD56+NKG2C+, CD3+CD56+NKG2C- and CD3+CD56-NKG2C+ T cells. The share of CD8+ T cells held by dominant NKG2C+ clonotypes was roughly 1.0-8% in about six donors.

The chain combines TRBV5-6 with TRBJ2-2, with 7 bases aligning to TRBD1. Here the sequenced sample was PBMCs from blood, taken on the day of vaccination. The receptor's source is a man aged 45-60 years who received an inactivated influenza vaccine. The CDR3 DNA reads as TGTGCCAGCAGCTTGTTAGACAGGGTCACCGGGGAGCTGTTTTTT. Its protein product is CASSLLDRVTGELFF.